These 18 T cell receptor beta chains came from one sample sequenced in a study of T cells after yellow fever vaccination. One entry per CDR3 protein, called by TCRdb with MiXCR from the 5' RACE reads. The sample consists of a few hundred thousand distinct CDR3 sequences, roughly 21% of them appearing once. The sequencing here drew on PBMCs, taken 15 days after the yellow fever booster vaccination. The source is a man aged 25-45 years who received the YFV17D yellow fever vaccine.

This clonotype has only a few counts. This CDR3 is CASSSSGTSWDTQYF. The CDR3 DNA reads as TGCGCCAGCAGCTCCTCCGGGACTAGCTGGGATACGCAGTATTTT. This chain uses TRBV5-1 with TRBJ2-3; 9 bases are shared with TRBD2. Unmatched junction bases numbered 8, after V lost 3 bases and J lost 6 bases. Germline-derived CDR1 and CDR2 are SGHRS and YFSETQ. This CDR3 is 15 amino acids long.

The V gene is TRBV11-2, the J gene TRBJ2-1, with 9 bases aligning to TRBD1. Trimming at V came to 5 bases and at J to 6 bases, leaving 17 bases not matched to a gene. The CDR3 runs to 18 residues. Germline assignment: CDR1 SGHAT and CDR2 FQNNGV. CDR3 nucleotides: TGTGCCAGCAGCCCTACGGGACAGGGTCAATATTTCTCCAATGAGCAGTTCTTC. This encodes CASSPTGQGQYFSNEQFF.

The CDR3 nucleotides are TGTGCCAGCAGCAAAGGGGAGAGGGACCACACAGATACGCAGTATTTT. This translates into CASSKGERDHTDTQYF. The V call is TRBV21-1, the J call TRBJ2-3; whether TRBD1, the table's D call, matches the DNA was not checked. TRBV21-1 is a pseudogene. The CDR3 loop spans 16 amino acids.

CDR3 protein: CASSLYHQGGYGYTF. As DNA, the CDR3 is TGTGCCAGCAGCCTCTACCACCAGGGCGGCTATGGCTACACCTTC. The chain has TRBV5-6 and TRBJ1-2; TRBD1 is a possible D gene (5 bases). Germline CDR1 reads SGHDT; CDR2 reads YYEEEE. The V and J ends lost 4 bases and 4 bases respectively, with 17 bases between them. The length of the CDR3 is 15 residues. Full variable domain (remainder filled in from reference TRBV5-6 and TRBJ1-2): DAGVTQSPTHLIKTRGQQVTLRCSPKSGHDTVSWYQQALGQGPQFIFQYYEEEERQRGNFPDRFSGHQFPNYSSELNVNALLLGDSALYLCASSLYHQGGYGYTFGSGTRLTVV.

This clonotype was picked up a small number of times. The gene calls are TRBV7-9 and TRBJ2-7; the match to TRBD1 covers 9 bases. The ends lost 2 bases at V and 3 bases at J; junction bases unmatched: 5. Germline V gene lookup returns CDR1 SEHNR and CDR2 FQNEAQ (reference sequence). There are 15 residues in the CDR3. The CDR3 region is CASSLTTGGVYEQYF. As DNA, the CDR3 is TGTGCCAGCAGCTTAACGACAGGGGGTGTCTACGAGCAGTACTTC. Combining the CDR3 with reference TRBV7-9 and TRBJ2-7 gives the whole variable domain DTGVSQNPRHKITKRGQNVTFRCDPISEHNRLYWYRQTLGQGPEFLTYFQNEAQLEKSRLLSDRFSAERPKGSFSTLEIQRTEQGDSAMYLCASSLTTGGVYEQYFGPGTRLTVT.

In this sample, this clonotype turned up a few times. The CDR3, as DNA: TGCAGCGTCACAGGGGTGTTACGGAACACTGAAGCTTTCTTT. Residues: CSVTGVLRNTEAFF. The J gene is TRBJ1-1, the V gene TRBV29-1, with TRBD1 matching 7 bases. CDR3 length equals 14 residues. J was trimmed by 1 base and V by 6 bases; bases with no gene match: 8. The germline V gene has CDR1 SQVTM and CDR2 ANQGSEA.

The chain carries TRBV5-6 and TRBJ2-3, with 9 positions matching TRBD2. V trimming: 1 base; J trimming: 2 bases; junction bases outside the gene matches: 8. Per the germline V gene, CDR1 is SGHDT and CDR2 is YYEEEE. This CDR3 has 17 residues. This CDR3 reads CASSLLGGRAVTDTQYF. CDR3 nucleotides: TGTGCCAGCAGCTTGCTCGGCGGGAGGGCCGTCACAGATACGCAGTATTTT.

This clonotype was seen a few times. The genes are TRBV20-1 and TRBJ2-2; D may correspond to TRBD1 or TRBD2 (5 bases each). There are 14 residues in the CDR3. The V gene's germline CDR1 is DFQATT and CDR2 SNEGSKA (reference sequence). Trimming pared 6 bases from V and 0 bases from J, leaving 11 bases between. For the CDR3, the DNA is TGCAGTGCGAAGGGACCAGCGAACACCGGGGAGCTGTTTTTT. Protein: CSAKGPANTGELFF.

The chain has TRBV29-1 and TRBJ2-1, with 7 bases identical to TRBD2. V dropped 8 bases and J dropped 7; count of bases not matched to a gene: 14. The CDR3 is made up of 14 amino acids. Germline loops: CDR1 SQVTM, CDR2 ANQGSEA. The CDR3 here is CSLNESGRNNEQFF. CDR3 sequence (DNA): TGCAGCCTTAACGAGTCCGGGAGGAATAATGAGCAGTTCTTC.

The CDR3 DNA sequence: TGTGCCAGCAGTACATCACCCTACAATGAGCAGTTCTTC. Translation: CASSTSPYNEQFF. The rearrangement uses TRBV6-2 or TRBV6-3 and TRBJ2-1, with no clear D. The germline V gene has CDR1 MNHEY and CDR2 SVGEGT. The CDR3 contains 13 residues. V was trimmed by 5 bases and J by 2 bases, leaving 7 bases between them.

This chain joins TRBV28 and TRBJ1-2, with a tentative D call TRBD1 (5 bases). V lost 7 bases and J lost 1, with 10 bases in between. Germline V gene lookup returns CDR1 MDHEN and CDR2 SYDVKM. The length of the CDR3 is 13 residues. The CDR3: CASNLGVNYGYTF. In DNA form, the CDR3 reads TGTGCCAGCAATCTAGGGGTTAACTATGGCTACACCTTC.

This chain links TRBV20-1 with TRBJ2-7, with 9 bases identical to TRBD2. CDR1 is DFQATT, CDR2 SNEGSKA, per germline (reference sequence). This CDR3 is 10 amino acids long. Trimming at V came to 6 bases and at J to 12 bases, leaving 6 bases not matched to a gene. This CDR3 is CSASSGSRYF. The CDR3 DNA reads as TGCAGTGCAAGTAGCGGGAGTAGGTACTTC.

The chain couples TRBV7-6 to TRBJ2-7, with 8 bases matching TRBD2. The CDR3 is 15 amino acids. The V gene end was trimmed by 5 bases and the J gene end by 5 bases; junction bases not matched to a gene: 11. Germline loops: CDR1 SGHVS, CDR2 FNYEAQ. CDR3 sequence reads: CASSPPSGSTDEQYF. DNA of the CDR3: TGTGCCAGCAGCCCCCCAAGCGGGAGTACCGACGAGCAGTACTTC.

This clonotype was detected ten times or more. The V gene is TRBV6-6, the J gene TRBJ1-2; 7 bases are a match to TRBD1. J lost 4 bases, V lost 6 bases, and 5 bases had no gene match. The CDR3 runs to 13 residues. Germline lookup yields CDR1 MNHNY and CDR2 SVGAGI (reference sequence). CDR3 sequence reads: CASSSRDSYGYTF. CDR3 DNA: TGTGCCAGCAGCTCCCGGGACAGCTATGGCTACACCTTC.

The chain uses TRBV10-1 and TRBJ2-3, with D unclear. Per the germline V gene, CDR1 is WNHNN and CDR2 is SYGVQD (reference sequence). This CDR3 has 15 residues. Trimming took off 4 bases at V and 6 bases at J, with 17 bases between the two ends. CDR3 coding DNA: TGCGCCAGCAGTGGCCCAAACAGTGCGTTCGATACGCAGTATTTT. Protein sequence: CASSGPNSAFDTQYF.

This clonotype was picked up a small number of times. The CDR3 sequence: CASRDSGGSTDTQYF. The CDR3 coding sequence is TGTGCCAGCAGAGACAGCGGAGGAAGCACAGATACGCAGTATTTT. This chain uses TRBV6-1 with TRBJ2-3, with D possibly called TRBD1 or TRBD2 (5 bases each). The CDR3 extends over 15 amino acids. Trimming stripped 6 bases from V and 0 bases from J, with 13 bases between. Germline V gene lookup returns CDR1 MNHNS and CDR2 SASEGT.

The chain has TRBV10-2 and TRBJ1-1; TRBD1 agrees at 12 bases. V shed 6 bases and J 11 bases; nucleotides not matched to a gene: 10. The CDR3 sequence is 14 residues long. Per the germline V gene, CDR1 is WSHSY and CDR2 is SAAADI. The CDR3 nucleotides read TGCGCCAGCAGGGGACAGGGGGCGGTGTCTTTGGCTTTCTTT. It specifies CASRGQGAVSLAFF.

V and J are TRBV4-3 and TRBJ2-7, with 8 bases aligning to TRBD2. Germline-derived CDR1 and CDR2 are LGHNA and YSLEER. CDR3 length: 16 amino acids. With V trimmed by 3 bases and J by 4 bases, 11 bases remained unmatched. The CDR3 DNA sequence: TGCGCCAGCAGCCATGCGAGCGGGAGCCTTCAATACGAGCAGTACTTC. It encodes CASSHASGSLQYEQYF.